These T cell receptor beta chains were read from a single sample in a study of prognosis after radiotherapy for stage I lung cancer. Each CDR3 protein is one row after TCRdb ran MiXCR on the multiplex PCR reads. The sample consists of 10,000 to 15,000 distinct CDR3 sequences, 43% of them appearing once. The material sequenced was PBMCs, taken before or after stereotactic body radiation therapy (not recorded which). The receptors were gathered from a donor at least 50 years old with non-small cell lung cancer. Each CDR3 is given with its conserved first and last residue. Each record gives: V gene, clone size, D gene, J gene, CDR3 protein, CDR3 DNA. A D gene is named only where the DNA matches it firmly. Expanded clones are given a class, and other clones once, few, many or no size at all.

v_gene: TRBV2
abundance: many
d_gene: .
j_gene: TRBJ2-2
CDR3aa: CASSGRDRTGELFF
CDR3nt: TGTGCCAGCAGTGGGCGGGATCGTACCGGGGAGCTGTTTTTT

v_gene: TRBV5-5
abundance: many
d_gene: TRBD1
j_gene: TRBJ2-7
CDR3aa: CASSREGATTYEQYF
CDR3nt: TGTGCCAGCAGCAGAGAGGGGGCCACAACCTACGAGCAGTACTTC

v_gene: TRBV24-1
abundance: medium-sized
d_gene: .
j_gene: TRBJ2-7
CDR3aa: CATSAPVGGRTYEQYF
CDR3nt: TGTGCCACCAGTGCCCCCGTCGGCGGTAGGACCTACGAGCAGTACTTC

v_gene: TRBV13
abundance: many
d_gene: TRBD1
j_gene: TRBJ2-7
CDR3aa: CASSSTGVSTYEQYF
CDR3nt: TGTGCCAGCAGCTCCACAGGGGTCTCGACCTACGAGCAGTACTTC

v_gene: TRBV7-2
abundance: many
d_gene: TRBD2
j_gene: TRBJ2-7
CDR3aa: CASSLAGGGISYEQYF
CDR3nt: TGTGCCAGCAGCTTAGCTGGGGGGGGGATCTCCTACGAGCAGTACTTC

v_gene: TRBV2
abundance: many
d_gene: .
j_gene: TRBJ1-4
CDR3aa: CASSATLAGKLFF
CDR3nt: TGTGCCAGCAGTGCGACTTTGGCGGGAAAACTGTTTTTT

v_gene: TRBV5-1
abundance: many
d_gene: .
j_gene: TRBJ1-1
CDR3aa: CASSFSGYTEAFF
CDR3nt: TGCGCCAGCAGCTTTTCGGGTTACACTGAAGCTTTCTTT

v_gene: TRBV7-2
abundance: many
d_gene: TRBD2
j_gene: TRBJ2-7
CDR3aa: CASSMGLADSYEQYF
CDR3nt: TGTGCCAGCAGCATGGGACTAGCGGACTCCTACGAGCAGTACTTC

v_gene: TRBV19
abundance: many
d_gene: TRBD1
j_gene: TRBJ2-1
CDR3aa: CASSLRGLHNEQFF
CDR3nt: TGTGCCAGTAGCCTAAGGGGGCTTCACAATGAGCAGTTCTTC

v_gene: TRBV18
abundance: many
d_gene: .
j_gene: TRBJ2-2
CDR3aa: CASSPPETGNTGELFF
CDR3nt: TGTGCCAGCTCACCACCGGAGACAGGGAACACCGGGGAGCTGTTTTTT

v_gene: TRBV6-5
abundance: .
d_gene: TRBD1
j_gene: TRBJ1-1
CDR3aa: CAGSYSLMDRGFTEAFF
CDR3nt: TGTGCCGGCAGTTACTCCCTTATGGACAGGGGATTCACTGAAGCTTTCTTT

v_gene: TRBV7-6
abundance: many
d_gene: .
j_gene: TRBJ2-7
CDR3aa: CASSLAWNGADDEQYF
CDR3nt: TGTGCCAGCAGCTTAGCATGGAACGGGGCGGATGACGAGCAGTACTTC

v_gene: TRBV20-1
abundance: many
d_gene: .
j_gene: TRBJ2-5
CDR3aa: CSAPSQWDGETQYF
CDR3nt: TGCAGTGCTCCCTCCCAGTGGGATGGAGAGACCCAGTACTTC

v_gene: TRBV7-9
abundance: many
d_gene: TRBD1
j_gene: TRBJ1-1
CDR3aa: CASSLYGTASTEAFF
CDR3nt: TGTGCCAGCAGCTTATACGGGACAGCGAGCACTGAAGCTTTCTTT

v_gene: TRBV28
abundance: .
d_gene: .
j_gene: TRBJ2-3
CDR3aa: CASSFPGFSTDTQYF
CDR3nt: TGTGCCAGCAGTTTTCCGGGGTTCAGCACAGATACGCAGTATTTT

v_gene: TRBV4-1
abundance: many
d_gene: .
j_gene: TRBJ1-5
CDR3aa: CASSQDIRGNQPQHF
CDR3nt: TGCGCCAGCAGCCAAGATATCAGGGGCAACCAGCCCCAGCATTTT

v_gene: TRBV11-2
abundance: many
d_gene: .
j_gene: TRBJ2-3
CDR3aa: CASSPPLIDTQYF
CDR3nt: TGTGCCAGCAGCCCTCCTCTCATAGATACGCAGTATTTT

v_gene: TRBV6-2/TRBV6-3
abundance: few
d_gene: TRBD1
j_gene: TRBJ1-1
CDR3aa: CASRYRGVTEAFF
CDR3nt: TGTGCCAGCAGATACAGGGGTGTCACTGAAGCTTTCTTT

v_gene: TRBV6-2/TRBV6-3
abundance: .
d_gene: TRBD2
j_gene: TRBJ2-2
CDR3aa: CASSSTLSGNEGTWDLFF
CDR3nt: TGTGCCAGCAGCTCTACTCTTAGCGGGAACGAGGGGACCTGGGATCTGTTTTTT

v_gene: TRBV24-1
abundance: .
d_gene: .
j_gene: TRBJ2-2
CDR3aa: CATSDFKVQGITGELFF
CDR3nt: TGTGCCACCAGTGATTTTAAGGTACAGGGAATCACCGGGGAGCTGTTTTTT

v_gene: TRBV3-1
abundance: many
d_gene: .
j_gene: TRBJ2-5
CDR3aa: CASSYFLGRNRETQYF
CDR3nt: TGTGCCAGCTCGTATTTTTTGGGGAGAAACCGGGAGACCCAGTACTTC

v_gene: TRBV24-1
abundance: medium-sized
d_gene: TRBD2
j_gene: TRBJ2-2
CDR3aa: CATSDLRLAGGAGELFF
CDR3nt: TGTGCCACCAGTGATTTAAGGCTAGCGGGAGGTGCCGGGGAGCTGTTTTTT

v_gene: TRBV6-9
abundance: .
d_gene: TRBD2
j_gene: TRBJ2-5
CDR3aa: CASSYSVLAVGRQETQYF
CDR3nt: TGTGCCAGCAGTTACTCCGTACTAGCGGTGGGCAGGCAAGAGACCCAGTACTTC

v_gene: TRBV7-2
abundance: .
d_gene: TRBD1
j_gene: TRBJ1-1
CDR3aa: CASSLARGRGGSTEAFF
CDR3nt: TGTGCCAGCAGCTTAGCGAGGGGCAGGGGGGGATCCACTGAAGCTTTCTTT

v_gene: TRBV6-1
abundance: .
d_gene: .
j_gene: TRBJ2-1
CDR3aa: CASSPEGGWQFF
CDR3nt: TGTGCCAGCAGCCCTGAGGGGGGGTGGCAGTTCTTC

v_gene: TRBV6-2/TRBV6-3
abundance: many
d_gene: TRBD2
j_gene: TRBJ2-2
CDR3aa: CASSSTLSGNEGTGELFF
CDR3nt: TGTGCCAGCAGCTCTACTCTTAGCGGGAACGAGGGGACCGGGGAGCTGTTTTTT

v_gene: TRBV18
abundance: many
d_gene: .
j_gene: TRBJ2-4
CDR3aa: CASSPHSDRNIQYF
CDR3nt: TGTGCCAGCTCACCCCATTCAGATAGGAACATTCAGTACTTC

v_gene: TRBV6-1
abundance: many
d_gene: TRBD2
j_gene: TRBJ2-3
CDR3aa: CASTQNGGSIDTQYF
CDR3nt: TGTGCCAGCACTCAAAACGGGGGGAGCATAGATACGCAGTATTTT